These 32 T cell receptor beta chains were sequenced from one sample in a study of CD8+CD57+ T cells in acquired aplastic anemia. By flow cytometry, patients selected for sequencing had shown an expansion of CD8+CD57+ cells. TCR beta VDJ combinations and CDR3 sequences were profiled from genomic DNA. MiXCR, run by TCRdb on the reads, gives a single entry per CDR3 protein. The table shows 450,000 to 600,000 distinct CDR3 sequences, with around 30% occurring only once. Sequencing input: sorted CD4+, CD8+, or CD8+CD57+ T cells (not recorded which) from PBMCs. The receptors originated from a human donor with aplastic anemia.

The chain carries TRBV6-1 and TRBJ1-5; 7 bases line up with TRBD1. Germline V gene data show CDR1 as MNHNS and CDR2 as SASEGT. The length of the CDR3 is 15 residues. Trimming at V came to 6 bases and at J to 6 bases, leaving 11 bases not matched to a gene. The CDR3 reads CASSDKGGSSQPQHF. The DNA for the CDR3 is TGTGCCAGCAGCGATAAAGGGGGCTCTTCTCAGCCCCAGCATTTT.

This clonotype was observed at least ten times. The chain couples TRBV5-1 to TRBJ1-6, with D tentatively TRBD1 (5 bases). The V end was cut by 4 bases, the J end by 7 bases, with 18 bases between. Germline values: CDR1 SGHRS, CDR2 YFSETQ. There are 16 residues in the CDR3. The CDR3 DNA follows: TGCGCCAGCAGCAGGGAGTCTGGGACCAGCAATTCACCCCTCCACTTT. Its protein is CASSRESGTSNSPLHF.

This clonotype was counted at least ten times. V usage is TRBV29-1 and J usage is TRBJ2-3; 10 bases are shared with TRBD1. Losses at the gene ends were 7 bases for V and 0 bases for J; bases not matched to a gene: 4. The germline gives CDR1 SQVTM, CDR2 ANQGSEA. This CDR3 is built from 14 residues. The CDR3 loop is CSADRGPSTDTQYF. In nucleotides, the CDR3 is TGCAGCGCCGACAGGGGGCCCAGCACAGATACGCAGTATTTT.

This clonotype has only one observation. At one end the junction does not follow the germline gene, possibly because of a read error. V and J are TRBV12-3 or TRBV12-4 and TRBJ1-2; possibly TRBD1 for D (5 bases). This CDR3 region has 17 residues. The CDR3 DNA follows: TGTGCCAGCAGTTCTCTTTTGTTCACAGGAGAAAACTATGGCTGCACCTTC. Translating gives CASSSLLFTGENYGCTF.

Ten or more counts support this clonotype. The chain couples TRBV19 to TRBJ1-2; TRBD1 matches 9 bases. V gave up 5 bases and J gave up 3 bases; unmatched junction bases: 13. CDR1 and CDR2 (germline): LNHDA, SQIVND (reference sequence). The CDR3 covers 17 residues. The CDR3 DNA is TGTGCCAGTAGTTTCCGGACAGGGGTCAAGGGAGACTATGGCTACACCTTC. Its translation is CASSFRTGVKGDYGYTF.

The chain employs TRBV6-2 or TRBV6-3 and TRBJ2-7, with 11 positions matching TRBD1. CDR3 length: 16 residues. V lost 5 bases, J lost 2 bases, and 8 bases stayed unmatched. Germline-derived CDR1 and CDR2 are MNHEY and SVGEGT. Written as DNA, the CDR3 is TGTGCCAGCAGTCCCCGGGACAGGGGGAAGCCCTACGAGCAGTACTTC. Translating gives CASSPRDRGKPYEQYF.

The chain uses TRBV5-1 and TRBJ1-5; a weak D match, TRBD1 (5 bases). Germline-derived CDR1 and CDR2 are SGHRS and YFSETQ. The CDR3 covers 14 residues. V was pared by 1 base and J by 5 bases, with 10 bases between. The CDR3 region has the DNA TGCGCCAGCAGCTTGAACGGGGGAGATCAGCCCCAGCATTTT. This sequence encodes CASSLNGGDQPQHF.

This clonotype has a count of ten or more. This sequence joins TRBV2 and TRBJ1-1, with 10 bases lining up with TRBD1. The CDR3 has 15 amino acids. Trimming cost V 6 bases and J 1 base; bases outside gene matches: 5. The germline gives CDR1 SNHLY, CDR2 FYNNEI. CDR3 residues: CASRLRTGGNTEAFF. The CDR3 nucleotides are TGTGCCAGCAGACTCAGGACAGGGGGGAACACTGAAGCTTTCTTT. The whole variable domain, remainder taken from reference TRBV2 and TRBJ1-1, is EPEVTQTPSHQVTQMGQEVILRCVPISNHLYFYWYRQILGQKVEFLVSFYNNEISEKSEIFDDQFSVERPDGSNFTLKIRSTKLEDSAMYFCASRLRTGGNTEAFFGQGTRLTVV.

Ten or more counts support this clonotype. This chain links TRBV20-1 with TRBJ1-2; D is ambiguous. V shed 2 bases and J shed 3 bases, with 10 bases lying between them. The CDR3 sequence is 13 residues long. Germline assignment: CDR1 DFQATT and CDR2 SNEGSKA (reference sequence). CDR3 protein: CSARSREHYGYTF. In DNA form, the CDR3 reads TGCAGTGCTAGATCCCGGGAGCACTATGGCTACACCTTC.

This clonotype appeared many times. The chain is built from TRBV9 and TRBJ2-3; D is unresolved. CDR1 is SGDLS and CDR2 is YYNGEE in the germline V gene. V was trimmed by 0 bases and J by 6 bases, leaving 5 bases between them. The CDR3 runs 12 residues. The CDR3 reads CASSVERDTQYF. CDR3 bases: TGTGCCAGCAGCGTAGAGCGCGATACGCAGTATTTT.

This clonotype was seen repeatedly, ten times or more. The gene calls are TRBV29-1 and TRBJ2-7, with unresolved D. V gave up 4 bases and J gave up 7 bases, with 11 bases separating them. The CDR3 spans 11 residues. Per germline, CDR1 SQVTM and CDR2 ANQGSEA. The CDR3 DNA follows: TGCAGCGTTGCGGATTCTCGGGAGCAGTACTTC. Residues: CSVADSREQYF.

On this clonotype: With a much larger clone just one base away, this may be a read error. The V gene is TRBV20-1, the J gene TRBJ1-5; D remains ambiguous. Trimming cost V 6 bases and J 5 bases, with 17 bases left between them. Germline values: CDR1 DFQATT, CDR2 SNEGSKA (reference sequence). CDR3 size: 14 residues. This CDR3 reads CSARIDKFDQPQHF. CDR3 bases: TGCAGTGCCCGAATCGACAAGTTCGATCAGCCCCAGCATTTT.

This clonotype was found a few times. This chain links TRBV19 with TRBJ2-5, with D tentatively TRBD2 (5 bases). CDR3 size: 13 residues. Trimming pared 1 base from V and 4 bases from J, leaving 7 bases between. CDR1 is LNHDA and CDR2 is SQIVND in the germline V gene (reference sequence). CDR3 bases: TGTGCCAGTAGTATAGGGCTAGCAGAGACCCAGTACTTC. It yields the protein CASSIGLAETQYF.

There are many counts of this clonotype. The gene calls are TRBV7-3 and TRBJ2-5; D is perhaps TRBD1 (6 bases). Germline CDR1 is SGHTA and CDR2 is FQGTGA. Trimming took 2 bases from V and 7 from J, leaving 11 bases between them. The CDR3 contains 13 residues. This chain's CDR3 is CASSLAPGATQYF. In DNA, the CDR3 is TGTGCCAGCAGCTTAGCTCCAGGGGCGACCCAGTACTTC.

The chain employs TRBV3-1 and TRBJ2-5, with 8 positions matching TRBD1. V trimming: 3 bases; J trimming: 5 bases; junction bases outside the gene matches: 5. The germline CDR1 and CDR2 sequences are LGHDT and YNNKEL (reference sequence). The CDR3 loop spans 14 amino acids. CDR3 protein: CASSQARGHETQYF. CDR3 nucleotide sequence: TGTGCCAGCAGCCAGGCCAGGGGGCACGAGACCCAGTACTTC.

This clonotype was observed at least ten times. The genes are TRBV5-1 and TRBJ1-2; D unclear. Between the trimmed V and J ends, which lost 0 bases and 2 bases, there was a span of 5 bases. Germline V gene sequence: CDR1 SGHRS, CDR2 YFSETQ. The CDR3 loop spans 13 amino acids. The CDR3, as DNA: TGCGCCAGCAGCTTGGACAGCAACTATGGCTACACCTTC. Translating it yields CASSLDSNYGYTF.

This clonotype was seen ten or more times. This chain connects TRBV7-9 to TRBJ2-7, with 10 bases lining up with TRBD2. This CDR3 contains 16 residues. Trimming removed 5 bases from V and 0 bases from J; junction bases left unmatched: 7. Germline CDR1 SEHNR, CDR2 FQNEAQ (reference sequence). This CDR3 reads CASSLKREGSSYEQYF. As DNA, the CDR3 is TGTGCCAGCAGCCTAAAGCGGGAGGGAAGCTCCTACGAGCAGTACTTC.

This clonotype has a count of ten or more. This chain joins TRBV20-1 and TRBJ2-7; D gene uncertain. Trimming removed 3 bases from V and 6 bases from J, with 15 bases in between. Germline CDR1 DFQATT, CDR2 SNEGSKA (reference sequence). The CDR3 runs to 13 residues. The DNA for the CDR3 is TGCAGTGCTAGTAGTGGCACGAGGCGCGAGCAGTACTTC. Protein product: CSASSGTRREQYF.

The chain carries TRBV25-1 and TRBJ2-6; 7 nucleotides line up with TRBD1. V lost 8 bases, J lost 3 bases, and 7 bases stayed unmatched. The CDR3 consists of 15 residues. CDR1 is MGHDK, CDR2 SYGVNS, per germline. CDR3 bases: TGTGCCAGCGGTCAAGGGGGCGGTGGGGCCAACGTCCTGACTTTC. This translates into CASGQGGGGANVLTF.

This clonotype was seen only once. One base away lies a much larger clone, so this may be a sequencing read error. The rearrangement joins TRBV10-3 to TRBJ1-2; 8 bases align to TRBD1. Germline lookup yields CDR1 ENHRY and CDR2 SYGVKD. V was clipped by 5 bases and J by 7 bases; unmatched bases: 12. CDR3 length: 15 residues. The CDR3 region has the DNA TGTGCCATCAGTAAACGGACAGGGACGTGGGTTGGCTACACCTTC. This codes for CAISKRTGTWVGYTF.

The sample holds a few counts of this clonotype. The V call is TRBV29-1, the J call TRBJ2-3; TRBD2 agrees at 7 bases. This CDR3 comprises 17 residues. CDR1 is SQVTM and CDR2 is ANQGSEA in the germline V gene. V shed 2 bases and J 0 bases; nucleotides not matched to a gene: 11. CDR3 DNA: TGCAGCGTTGAACCCCGACTAGCTGGAGATAGCACAGATACGCAGTATTTT. Translation gives CSVEPRLAGDSTDTQYF.

This clonotype was recorded only once. The J gene is TRBJ1-5, the V gene TRBV5-6; 8 bases align to TRBD1. Per the germline V gene, CDR1 is SGHDT and CDR2 is YYEEEE. The CDR3 contains 19 residues. The V gene end was trimmed by 0 bases and the J gene end by 0 bases; junction bases not matched to a gene: 11. This CDR3 reads CASSLGRRTGKYSNQPQHF. CDR3 nucleotides: TGTGCCAGCAGCTTGGGTCGGCGGACAGGGAAATATAGCAATCAGCCCCAGCATTTT. Using reference TRBV5-6 and TRBJ1-5 for the parts outside the CDR3, the full variable domain is DAGVTQSPTHLIKTRGQQVTLRCSPKSGHDTVSWYQQALGQGPQFIFQYYEEEERQRGNFPDRFSGHQFPNYSSELNVNALLLGDSALYLCASSLGRRTGKYSNQPQHFGDGTRLSIL.

This clonotype was counted many times. The chain recombines TRBV7-3 with TRBJ2-7, with 9 bases that match TRBD1. V was pared by 4 bases and J by 3 bases, with 7 bases of the junction left unmatched. Germline V lookup: CDR1 SGHTA, CDR2 FQGTGA. The CDR3 has 15 residues. The CDR3 DNA sequence: TGTGCCAGCAGCTCCGGAGGACAGGGGCTCTACGAGCAGTACTTC. Translating gives CASSSGGQGLYEQYF.

The chain's CDR3 is CASSAGMADTQYF. The CDR3 nucleotides are TGTGCCAGTAGTGCAGGGATGGCAGATACGCAGTATTTT. The chain links TRBV19 to TRBJ2-3; D might be TRBD1 (5 bases). This CDR3 has 13 amino acids. Per germline, CDR1 LNHDA and CDR2 SQIVND (reference sequence). Trimming took 5 bases from V and 4 from J, leaving 10 bases between them.

This clonotype was detected ten times or more. The chain recombines TRBV5-5 with TRBJ2-5; 9 bases match TRBD2. The CDR3 contains 13 residues. Germline V lookup: CDR1 SGHKS, CDR2 YYEKEE (reference sequence). Trimming took 4 bases from V and 5 from J; bases not matched to a gene: 3. The CDR3 coding sequence is TGTGCCAGCAGCCGAGGGACTAGCGAGACCCAGTACTTC. It codes for CASSRGTSETQYF.

This clonotype has only a few counts. Relative to the germline gene, one junction end is altered; a read error may explain this. The rearrangement links TRBV19 to TRBJ2-2, with 12 bases that match TRBD1. The CDR3 has 14 residues. Germline V gene sequence: CDR1 LNHDA, CDR2 SQIVND (reference sequence). The CDR3 region has the DNA TGTGCCAGTAAAAAGGGACAGGGGGCCGGGGAGCTGCTTTTT. Translation: CASKKGQGAGELLF.

This clonotype was detected only a few times. Being one base from a much bigger clone, this may be a read error. CDR3 sequence: CASSEDRAAKAFF. CDR3 nucleotide sequence: TGTGCCAGCAGTGAGGACAGGGCTGCTAAAGCTTTCTTT. This rearrangement joins TRBV2 to TRBJ1-1, with 8 bases matching TRBD1. The CDR3 loop spans 13 amino acids. With V trimmed by 3 bases and J by 9 bases, 6 bases remained unmatched. CDR1 SNHLY and CDR2 FYNNEI come from the germline V gene.

In its sample, this clonotype was seen many times. The V gene is TRBV19, the J gene TRBJ1-2; the D is unclear. Per germline, CDR1 LNHDA and CDR2 SQIVND (reference sequence). V lost 3 bases and J 6 bases, leaving 11 bases between the germline ends. This CDR3 region has 13 residues. CDR3 loop: CASSIRWKHGYTF. Here the CDR3 DNA reads TGTGCCAGTAGTATCAGGTGGAAGCATGGCTACACCTTC.

This clonotype was seen more than once but under ten times. The chain couples TRBV5-6 to TRBJ2-6; TRBD2 might be the D (5 bases). The ends were cut back, 6 bases at V and 3 bases at J, with 13 bases in the middle. Germline-derived CDR1 and CDR2 are SGHDT and YYEEEE. The CDR3 has 15 residues. This CDR3 reads CASTPGRGGANVLTF. In DNA form, the CDR3 reads TGTGCCAGCACCCCTGGTCGGGGTGGGGCCAACGTCCTGACTTTC. Variable domain in full (rest from reference TRBV5-6 and TRBJ2-6): DAGVTQSPTHLIKTRGQQVTLRCSPKSGHDTVSWYQQALGQGPQFIFQYYEEEERQRGNFPDRFSGHQFPNYSSELNVNALLLGDSALYLCASTPGRGGANVLTFGAGSRLTVL.

This clonotype was counted only a few times. The junction differs from germline at one of its ends, possibly a read error. The J gene is TRBJ2-5, the V gene TRBV7-6; D gene unclear. The germline gives CDR1 SGHVS, CDR2 FNYEAQ. The CDR3 has 15 residues. The CDR3 loop reads CASGLVLASQETQYF. DNA for the CDR3: TGTGCCAGCGGCTTAGTACTGGCTAGTCAAGAGACCCAGTACTTC.

The chain carries TRBV29-1 and TRBJ2-1, with TRBD2 matching 12 bases. This CDR3 has 17 residues. Germline V gene data show CDR1 as SQVTM and CDR2 as ANQGSEA. Trimming removed 1 base from V and 12 bases from J; junction bases left unmatched: 16. CDR3 residues: CSVEGAGLAGRGYGQFF. The CDR3 DNA follows: TGCAGCGTTGAAGGGGCCGGACTAGCGGGGAGAGGGTATGGGCAGTTCTTC.

The table lists this clonotype with many counts. The chain couples TRBV7-9 to TRBJ2-7, with D perhaps assigned TRBD1 or TRBD2 (5 bases each). V lost 1 base and J 2 bases, leaving 9 bases between the germline ends. This CDR3 is built from 14 residues. Germline values: CDR1 SEHNR, CDR2 FQNEAQ (reference sequence). The CDR3 protein is CASSLVQGAYEQYF. DNA of the CDR3: TGTGCCAGCAGCTTAGTTCAGGGAGCCTACGAGCAGTACTTC.